Listed below are T cell receptor beta chains from one sample, sequenced in a study of OX40 agonist ivuxolimab in advanced cancers. Method: immunoSEQ multiplex PCR; TCRdb's copy keeps in-frame clones and lacks some. The sample yields about 44,000 clones, 65% to 85% seen once. This specimen consisted of CD4+ or CD8+ T cells sorted from blood, obtained in a trial of the OX40 agonist ivuxolimab. These receptors were taken from an adult with an advanced solid tumor such as melanoma, head and neck, liver or kidney cancer. Each CDR3 is given with its conserved first and last residue. Size is stated for part of the rows, as once, few or many counts, or as a class when the clone is expanded.

abundance: -; v_gene: TRBV1; len: 18; j_gene: TRBJ2-7; CDR3aa: CTSSQDCPRDTQSYEQYF
abundance: -; v_gene: TRBV5-1; len: 16; j_gene: TRBJ1-1; CDR3aa: CASSLEGSNMNTEAFF
abundance: -; v_gene: TRBV19; len: 11; j_gene: TRBJ2-5; CDR3aa: CASRQGETQYF
abundance: -; v_gene: TRBV7-8; len: 16; j_gene: TRBJ1-3; CDR3aa: CASSLLRGEAGNTIYF
abundance: once; v_gene: TRBV7-9; len: 16; j_gene: TRBJ2-2; CDR3aa: CASSTRRTDNTGELFF
abundance: -; v_gene: TRBV4-3; len: 14; j_gene: TRBJ2-7; CDR3aa: CASSQVIRGYEQYF
abundance: -; v_gene: TRBV5-1; len: 13; j_gene: TRBJ2-3; CDR3aa: CASRRTATDTQYF
abundance: -; v_gene: TRBV23-1; len: 21; j_gene: TRBJ2-2; CDR3aa: CASSQSPLATGTNANTGELFF
abundance: -; v_gene: TRBV7-9; len: 18; j_gene: TRBJ2-3; CDR3aa: CASSLTGTSGSTTDTQYF
abundance: -; v_gene: TRBV2; len: 14; j_gene: TRBJ1-5; CDR3aa: CASSLGLGAQPQHF
abundance: -; v_gene: TRBV10-3; len: 13; j_gene: TRBJ2-7; CDR3aa: CAIGLTGGSEQYF
abundance: -; v_gene: TRBV7-2; len: 17; j_gene: TRBJ2-1; CDR3aa: CASSSARTSGRVNEQFF
abundance: -; v_gene: TRBV12-5; len: 12; j_gene: TRBJ2-5; CDR3aa: CASGPRAETQYF
abundance: -; v_gene: TRBV4-1; len: 13; j_gene: TRBJ2-4; CDR3aa: CASSQWDQNIQYF
abundance: -; v_gene: TRBV9; len: 13; j_gene: TRBJ2-5; CDR3aa: CASSGGQGETQYF
abundance: -; v_gene: TRBV2; len: 14; j_gene: TRBJ1-2; CDR3aa: CASRLNRPDYGYTF
abundance: -; v_gene: TRBV2; len: 14; j_gene: TRBJ2-5; CDR3aa: CASSLGQTQETQYF
abundance: -; v_gene: TRBV6-5; len: 16; j_gene: TRBJ1-1; CDR3aa: CASSSPSRGGNTEAFF
abundance: -; v_gene: TRBV6-1; len: 14; j_gene: TRBJ1-2; CDR3aa: CASSSKWDEGGYTF
abundance: -; v_gene: TRBV19; len: 17; j_gene: TRBJ2-3; CDR3aa: CASSIGIGGAGTDTQYF
abundance: -; v_gene: TRBV19; len: 14; j_gene: TRBJ2-5; CDR3aa: CASSIIGDGETQYF
abundance: -; v_gene: TRBV4-1; len: 17; j_gene: TRBJ2-3; CDR3aa: CASSYRQGSLSTDTQYF
abundance: once; v_gene: TRBV5-1; len: 16; j_gene: TRBJ2-1; CDR3aa: CASSWGLGVSYNEQFF
abundance: -; v_gene: TRBV6-5; len: 14; j_gene: TRBJ2-7; CDR3aa: CASYSGSQAYEQYF
abundance: -; v_gene: TRBV29-1; len: 13; j_gene: TRBJ1-2; CDR3aa: CSADTDANYGYTF
abundance: -; v_gene: TRBV7-8; len: 14; j_gene: TRBJ1-6; CDR3aa: CASSWDRGREPLHF
abundance: -; v_gene: TRBV4-1; len: 14; j_gene: TRBJ1-2; CDR3aa: CASSHVTGKNGYTF
abundance: -; v_gene: TRBV7-6; len: 20; j_gene: TRBJ2-4; CDR3aa: CASSPPGLAGGILAKNIQYF
abundance: -; v_gene: TRBV6-1; len: 14; j_gene: TRBJ1-5; CDR3aa: CASRGGGRYQPQHF
abundance: once; v_gene: TRBV5-1; len: 15; j_gene: TRBJ2-1; CDR3aa: CASSLRPGLINEQFF
abundance: -; v_gene: TRBV7-2; len: 15; j_gene: TRBJ2-7; CDR3aa: CASSLESGSSYEQYF
abundance: -; v_gene: TRBV11-2; len: 15; j_gene: TRBJ2-7; CDR3aa: CASSLQGARVYEQYF
abundance: -; v_gene: TRBV18; len: 14; j_gene: TRBJ1-4; CDR3aa: CASSPPGDAEKLFF
abundance: -; v_gene: TRBV7-8; len: 15; j_gene: TRBJ1-2; CDR3aa: CASSLASSSDRGYTF
abundance: -; v_gene: TRBV7-2; len: 19; j_gene: TRBJ2-7; CDR3aa: CASSLVRNLAGARPYEQYF
abundance: -; v_gene: TRBV10-2; len: 12; j_gene: TRBJ2-1; CDR3aa: CASSESGNEQFF
abundance: -; v_gene: TRBV29-1; len: 13; j_gene: TRBJ1-5; CDR3aa: CSVGTDSNQPQHF
abundance: -; v_gene: TRBV4-3; len: 18; j_gene: TRBJ2-1; CDR3aa: CASSPNREDTLENNEQFF